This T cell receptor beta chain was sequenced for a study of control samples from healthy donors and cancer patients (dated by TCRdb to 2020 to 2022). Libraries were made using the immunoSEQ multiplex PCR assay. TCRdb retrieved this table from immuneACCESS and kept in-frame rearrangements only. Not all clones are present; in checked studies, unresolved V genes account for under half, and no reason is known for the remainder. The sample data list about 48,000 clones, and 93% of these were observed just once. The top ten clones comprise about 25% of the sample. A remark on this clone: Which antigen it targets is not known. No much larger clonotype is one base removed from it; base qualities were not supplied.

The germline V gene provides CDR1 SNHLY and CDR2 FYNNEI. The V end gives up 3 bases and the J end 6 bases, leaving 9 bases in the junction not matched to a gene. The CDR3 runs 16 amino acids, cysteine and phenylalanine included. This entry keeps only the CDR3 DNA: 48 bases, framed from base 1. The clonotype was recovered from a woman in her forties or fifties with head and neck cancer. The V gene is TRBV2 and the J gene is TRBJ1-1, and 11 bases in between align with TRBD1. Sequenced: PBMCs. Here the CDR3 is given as CASSDLRTGGLAEAFF. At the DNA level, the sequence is TGTGCCAGCAGTGACCTTAGGACAGGGGGCTTGGCTGAAGCTTTCTTT.